The present T cell receptor beta chain was sequenced within a study of glioma-infiltrating T cells. This clonotype has a count of ten or more. The germline V gene has CDR1 DFQATT and CDR2 SNEGSKA (reference sequence). The CDR3 runs to 14 residues. V lost 0 bases and J lost 5, with 13 bases in between. Using RNA template, CDR3s of TCR alpha and beta were amplified with iRepertoire arm-PCR. One entry per CDR3 protein results from TCRdb running MiXCR on the multiplex PCR reads. The data hold some 160,000 distinct CDR3 sequences, with around 40% observed a single time. The specimen was glioma tissue, nonneoplastic brain tissue, or PBMCs (not recorded which). The chain employs TRBV20-1 and TRBJ2-5, with D possibly TRBD2 on 6 matching bases. The receptor's source is a human donor with low-grade glioma or glioblastoma, undergoing nonglioma brain surgery, or in good health (not recorded which). CDR3 sequence (DNA): TGCAGTGCTAGAGAACTAGCAGTTAAGGAGACCCAGTACTTC. This codes for CSARELAVKETQYF.